The 30 T cell receptor beta chains listed next were all sequenced from one sample in a study of T-cell reconstitution after alpha-beta-depleted transplantation in children. TCRbeta library construction was performed incorporating unique molecular identifiers. One entry per CDR3 protein, called by TCRdb with MiXCR from the PCR reads. The data contain around 200,000 distinct CDR3 sequences, over 15% of them singletons. The sample in question was PBMCs, mostly from graft donor cells, obtained 360 days after TCRalphabeta/CD19-depleted stem cell transplant. These receptors were taken from a male patient aged 2 to 9 who had a stem cell transplant for acute lymphoblastic leukemia, so the T cells may come from the graft donor.

The chain is built from TRBV29-1 and TRBJ2-2; 8 nucleotides line up with TRBD1. V lost 4 bases and J lost 5; bases outside the gene matches: 6. Germline lookup yields CDR1 SQVTM and CDR2 ANQGSEA. CDR3 size: 14 residues. CDR3 protein: CSVVGTGITGELFF. For the CDR3, the DNA is TGCAGCGTTGTAGGGACAGGAATTACCGGGGAGCTGTTTTTT.

This clonotype has more than one count but fewer than ten. The chain has TRBV6-1 and TRBJ2-1, with D uncertain. This CDR3 has 14 residues. V lost 7 bases and J lost 4, with 14 bases in between. The germline V gene encodes CDR1 MNHNS and CDR2 SASEGT. The CDR3 nucleotides are TGTGCCAGCAAACCGGGTTCCGGATACAATGAGCAGTTCTTC. This codes for CASKPGSGYNEQFF.

This clonotype was observed a handful of times. The chain couples TRBV12-3 or TRBV12-4 to TRBJ1-5; D ambiguous. Trimming left V 8 bases short and J 0 bases short, with 14 bases between. The CDR3 contains 15 residues. CDR3 region: CASGRGQYSNQPQHF. CDR3 nucleotide sequence: TGTGCCAGCGGGCGAGGGCAGTATAGCAATCAGCCCCAGCATTTT.

This chain links TRBV10-3 with TRBJ2-1; 11 bases are a match to TRBD2. CDR3 size: 15 residues. After removal of 5 bases from V and 8 bases from J, the junction contained 8 bases not matched to a gene. Germline CDR1 ENHRY, CDR2 SYGVKD. CDR3 protein: CAISLLAGGRDEQFF. The CDR3 DNA reads TGTGCCATCAGTCTTTTAGCGGGGGGGCGAGATGAGCAGTTCTTC.

The chain uses TRBV2 and TRBJ2-1; perhaps TRBD1 as D (5 bases). Trimming left V 5 bases short and J 4 bases short, with 18 bases between. The CDR3 length is 16 residues. CDR1 and CDR2 (germline): SNHLY, FYNNEI. The CDR3 reads CASSKSGPSSYNEQFF. The CDR3 nucleotides are TGTGCCAGCAGTAAATCAGGGCCATCCAGTTACAATGAGCAGTTCTTC.

V and J are TRBV6-5 and TRBJ1-2; a weak D match, TRBD1 (6 bases). In germline, CDR1 is MNHEY, CDR2 SVGAGI. The CDR3 runs to 15 residues. Trimming stripped 4 bases from V and 7 bases from J, with 19 bases between. This CDR3 is CASSFSLWGLSGYTF. The CDR3 coding sequence is TGTGCCAGCAGTTTCTCCCTGTGGGGGCTTTCTGGCTACACCTTC.

The chain links TRBV12-3 or TRBV12-4 to TRBJ1-1; D unclear. Trimming stripped 5 bases from V and 6 bases from J, with 7 bases between. This CDR3 contains 11 residues. Here the CDR3 DNA reads TGTGCCAGCAGTGGGCGGTCTGAAGCTTTCTTT. Translated, it gives CASSGRSEAFF.

The V call is TRBV12-3 or TRBV12-4, the J call TRBJ2-7; D ambiguous. The CDR3 totals 16 residues. V dropped 5 bases and J dropped 0 bases, with 17 bases sitting between them. CDR3 amino acids: CASSPHIIGFSYEQYF. The CDR3 bases are TGTGCCAGCAGTCCCCATATTATTGGCTTCTCCTACGAGCAGTACTTC.

The rearrangement uses TRBV29-1 and TRBJ1-2; D call uncertain. The V end was cut by 4 bases, the J end by 2 bases, with 11 bases between. CDR1 is SQVTM and CDR2 is ANQGSEA in the germline V gene. The CDR3 loop spans 13 amino acids. The CDR3 DNA reads TGCAGCGTTGGACCGGGAACCAACTATGGCTACACCTTC. Protein product: CSVGPGTNYGYTF.

The chain has TRBV20-1 and TRBJ2-1; 14 bases are shared with TRBD2. The CDR3 consists of 16 residues. V shed 3 bases, J shed 0 bases, and the junction held 1 base outside the gene matches. Germline lookup yields CDR1 DFQATT and CDR2 SNEGSKA (reference sequence). The CDR3 coding sequence is TGCAGTGCTAGGGGGACTAGCGGGAGCTCCTACAATGAGCAGTTCTTC. Protein product: CSARGTSGSSYNEQFF.

Only a few counts were recorded for this clonotype. The CDR3 is CASSPGGARTDTQYF. Written as DNA, the CDR3 is TGTGCCAGCAGCCCAGGGGGGGCCCGAACAGATACGCAGTATTTT. The chain recombines TRBV7-8 with TRBJ2-3; D tentatively reads TRBD1 or TRBD2 (7 bases each). Germline CDR1 reads SGHVS; CDR2 reads FQNEAQ. The V end lost 5 bases, the J end lost 3 bases, and 15 bases lay between the germline ends. The CDR3 is made up of 15 amino acids.

The table lists this clonotype with many counts. CDR3 loop: CASSPQGETQYF. CDR3 DNA sequence: TGTGCCAGCAGCCCACAGGGGGAGACCCAGTACTTC. This chain links TRBV27 with TRBJ2-5; 7 bases agree with TRBD1. The J segment lost 5 bases and the V segment lost 6 bases, leaving 3 bases of the junction unmatched. This CDR3 is built from 12 residues. CDR1 MNHEY and CDR2 SMNVEV come from the germline V gene (reference sequence).

The chain recombines TRBV2 with TRBJ1-5; 8 nucleotides align to TRBD1. Germline V gives CDR1 SNHLY, CDR2 FYNNEI. The trim removed 3 bases at V and 5 bases at J, leaving 6 bases unmatched. The length of the CDR3 is 15 residues. CDR3 in amino acids: CASSETGTGHQPQHF. The CDR3 bases are TGTGCCAGCAGTGAGACCGGGACAGGCCATCAGCCCCAGCATTTT.

This clonotype was found a few times. The chain has TRBV6-2 or TRBV6-3 and TRBJ2-1, with TRBD2 identical over 11 bases. J was trimmed by 7 bases and V by 2 bases; bases with no gene match: 7. The germline CDR1 and CDR2 sequences are MNHEY and SVGEGT. This CDR3 contains 16 residues. The CDR3 region is CASSYGGLADSNEQFF. The DNA for the CDR3 is TGTGCCAGCAGTTACGGGGGACTAGCGGATTCTAATGAGCAGTTCTTC.

The table lists this clonotype with many counts. CDR3 protein: CASSNGVDSLYNEQFF. CDR3 in DNA: TGTGCCAGCAGCAACGGGGTGGATTCCCTCTACAATGAGCAGTTCTTC. V and J are TRBV7-2 and TRBJ2-1; tentative D call: TRBD2 (5 bases). This CDR3 spans 16 amino acids. Per the germline V gene, CDR1 is SGHTA and CDR2 is FQGNSA. Trimming cost V 5 bases and J 3 bases, with 17 bases left between them. The variable domain in full, completed from reference TRBV7-2 and TRBJ2-1, reads GAGVSQSPSNKVTEKGKDVELRCDPISGHTALYWYRQSLGQGLEFLIYFQGNSAPDKSGLPSDRFSAERTGGSVSTLTIQRTQQEDSAVYLCASSNGVDSLYNEQFFGPGTRLTVL.

This chain links TRBV3-1 with TRBJ1-3; D uncertain. Germline values: CDR1 LGHDT, CDR2 YNNKEL (reference sequence). This CDR3 comprises 12 residues. Trimming shortened V by 4 bases and J by 6 bases, and 7 bases separated the two germline ends. CDR3 nucleotide sequence: TGTGCCAGCAGCCCACGAGAAAACACCATATATTTT. Translated, it gives CASSPRENTIYF.

This clonotype was detected ten times or more. The rearrangement joins TRBV20-1 to TRBJ2-1; TRBD1 might be the D (5 bases). Trimming cost V 5 bases and J 7 bases, with 21 bases left between them. The germline V gene encodes CDR1 DFQATT and CDR2 SNEGSKA (reference sequence). The CDR3 totals 15 residues. CDR3 sequence: CSAQGPWGWGNEQFF. Written as DNA, the CDR3 is TGCAGTGCTCAAGGTCCGTGGGGCTGGGGTAATGAGCAGTTCTTC.

The V and J genes are TRBV28 and TRBJ2-4; tentatively, D is TRBD1 or TRBD2 (5 bases each). V was clipped by 9 bases and J by 0 bases, with 15 bases between them. CDR1 MDHEN and CDR2 SYDVKM come from the germline V gene. The CDR3 covers 15 residues. CDR3 nucleotide sequence: TGTGCCAGTTGGGACGGACCATTAGCCAAAAACATTCAGTACTTC. The encoded protein is CASWDGPLAKNIQYF.

V usage is TRBV2 and J usage is TRBJ2-1; 15 positions agree with TRBD2. The CDR3 length is 15 residues. After removal of 6 bases from V and 10 bases from J, the junction contained 7 bases not matched to a gene. In germline, CDR1 is SNHLY, CDR2 FYNNEI. The CDR3 here is CASSQRTSGGAEQFF. In DNA, the CDR3 is TGTGCCAGCAGCCAAAGGACTAGCGGGGGGGCAGAGCAGTTCTTC.

The genes are TRBV11-2 and TRBJ2-7; D not certain. Germline V gene lookup returns CDR1 SGHAT and CDR2 FQNNGV. This CDR3 has 14 amino acids. V was pared by 4 bases and J by 2 bases, with 12 bases between. CDR3 nucleotide sequence: TGTGCCAGCAGCTCAGTTAGATATGCCTACGAGCAGTACTTC. It yields the protein CASSSVRYAYEQYF. Variable domain in full (rest from reference TRBV11-2 and TRBJ2-7): EAGVAQSPRYKIIEKRQSVAFWCNPISGHATLYWYQQILGQGPKLLIQFQNNGVVDDSQLPKDRFSAERLKGVDSTLKIQPAKLEDSAVYLCASSSVRYAYEQYFGPGTRLTVT.

The gene calls are TRBV20-1 and TRBJ2-7; D call uncertain. V gave up 6 bases and J gave up 1 base, with 13 bases separating them. This CDR3 is 13 amino acids long. The germline V gene has CDR1 DFQATT and CDR2 SNEGSKA (reference sequence). The CDR3 spells CSAPPSLSYEQYF. In DNA form, the CDR3 reads TGCAGTGCCCCCCCTTCGTTATCCTACGAGCAGTACTTC.

This clonotype has only a few counts. This chain joins TRBV7-2 and TRBJ2-5; D ambiguous. Trimming cost V 4 bases and J 3 bases, with 9 bases left between them. The CDR3 has 13 residues. Germline CDR1 reads SGHTA; CDR2 reads FQGNSA. The CDR3: CASSWTIEETQYF. CDR3 DNA sequence: TGTGCCAGCAGCTGGACGATAGAAGAGACCCAGTACTTC.

This chain uses TRBV15 with TRBJ2-1; 12 bases map to TRBD2. The length of the CDR3 is 18 residues. CDR1 LNHNV and CDR2 YYDKDF come from the germline V gene (reference sequence). V lost 1 base, J lost 4 bases, and 8 bases stayed unmatched. In DNA, the CDR3 is TGTGCCACCAGCAGAGCTTCCCGGGGGACTAGCGGGTACAATGAGCAGTTCTTC. Translating it yields CATSRASRGTSGYNEQFF.

This clonotype was detected only a few times. V usage is TRBV11-2 and J usage is TRBJ2-7, with a possible D match to TRBD2 (5 bases). V was clipped by 4 bases and J by 5 bases, with 15 bases between them. This CDR3 contains 14 residues. Germline CDR1 SGHAT, CDR2 FQNNGV. The CDR3 loop reads CASSSRLLGDEQYF. The CDR3 coding sequence is TGTGCCAGCAGCTCCCGACTACTCGGGGACGAGCAGTACTTC.

The rearrangement uses TRBV12-3 or TRBV12-4 and TRBJ2-5, with D possibly TRBD2 on 7 matching bases. This CDR3 contains 17 residues. The DNA for the CDR3 is TGTGTTGATACCAGCACCCTAGGGGCGGGGGCCCAAGAGACCCAGTACTTC. This encodes CVDTSTLGAGAQETQYF.

J is TRBJ2-1 and V is TRBV25-1; D ambiguous. The germline CDR1 and CDR2 sequences are MGHDK and SYGVNS. Trimming stripped 4 bases from V and 6 bases from J, with 10 bases between. This CDR3 has 13 residues. CDR3 bases: TGTGCCAGCAGTGCAGCAATCCGCAATGAGCAGTTCTTC. It translates to CASSAAIRNEQFF.

This clonotype was counted at least ten times. The J gene is TRBJ2-7, the V gene TRBV27; D ambiguous. This CDR3 region has 14 residues. Between the trimmed V and J ends, which lost 8 bases and 0 bases, there was a span of 14 bases. In germline, CDR1 is MNHEY, CDR2 SMNVEV (reference sequence). CDR3 sequence reads: CASGRLISSYEQYF. DNA for the CDR3: TGTGCCAGCGGTCGACTGATTAGCTCCTACGAGCAGTACTTC.

The rearrangement uses TRBV12-3 or TRBV12-4 and TRBJ2-1; tentative D call: TRBD2 (5 bases). V lost 1 base and J lost 7, with 11 bases in between. The CDR3 consists of 14 residues. The CDR3 DNA sequence: TGTGCCAGCAGTTTAGGCACGGAGCGGAATGAGCAGTTCTTC. This gives the protein CASSLGTERNEQFF.

Turning to this clonotype: The conserved phenylalanine or tryptophan is not found at the CDR3 terminus, so this likely reflects a read error. V usage is TRBV19 and J usage is TRBJ2-1, with D perhaps TRBD2 (6 bases). This CDR3 has 12 residues. Germline V gene sequence: CDR1 LNHDA, CDR2 SQIVND (reference sequence). The V end lost 8 bases, the J end lost 2 bases, and 7 bases lay between the germline ends. CDR3 loop: CASRGTYNEQFC. The CDR3 DNA sequence: TGTGCCAGTCGGGGGACCTACAATGAGCAGTTCTGC.

The sample holds a few counts of this clonotype. The V gene is TRBV20-1, the J gene TRBJ2-6, with D perhaps matching TRBD1 (6 bases). Germline CDR1 is DFQATT and CDR2 is SNEGSKA (reference sequence). V dropped 6 bases and J dropped 1 base, with 13 bases sitting between them. This CDR3 region has 15 residues. DNA of the CDR3: TGCAGTGCCCCTAAGGGGGATTCTGGGGCCAACGTCCTGACTTTC. This encodes CSAPKGDSGANVLTF.